This entry is about one TCR beta chain. The method was immunoSEQ multiplex PCR; TCRdb's version includes in-frame clones alone and lacks a portion of them. The profile shows 150,000 to 200,000 clones, 75% to 85% of them singletons. This CDR3 spans 13 amino acids. Germline values: CDR1 SGHRS, CDR2 YFSETQ. V was trimmed by 4 bases and J by 5 bases, leaving 11 bases between them. The record originates from a study of blood T cell repertoires in COVID-19. Study at large: Some COVID-19 samples were acute and others convalescent; all came from the United States, Italy and Spain.

Living in 24 US areas, the participants were between roughly 18 and 90 years of age. Material: PBMCs or T cells enriched from blood (not recorded which). The TCR originated in a woman aged 50 to 65 with acute COVID-19. This chain uses TRBV5-1 with TRBJ2-3, with a tentative D call TRBD1 (5 bases). CDR3 DNA: TGCGCCAGCAGCCTAGACAGTTTAGATACGCAGTATTTT. This codes for CASSLDSLDTQYF.